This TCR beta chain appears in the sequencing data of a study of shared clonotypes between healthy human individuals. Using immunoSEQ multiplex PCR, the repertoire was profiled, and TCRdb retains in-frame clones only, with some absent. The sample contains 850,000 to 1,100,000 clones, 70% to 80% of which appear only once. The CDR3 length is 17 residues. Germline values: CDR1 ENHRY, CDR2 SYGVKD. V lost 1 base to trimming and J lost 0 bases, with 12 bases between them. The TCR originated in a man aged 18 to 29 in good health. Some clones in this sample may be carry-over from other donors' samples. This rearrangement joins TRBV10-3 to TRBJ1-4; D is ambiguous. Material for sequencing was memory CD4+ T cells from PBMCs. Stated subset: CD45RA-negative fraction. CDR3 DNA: TGTGCCATCAGTGAGTTTTTCGGGGAAGCAACTAATGAAAAACTGTTTTTT. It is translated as CAISEFFGEATNEKLFF.